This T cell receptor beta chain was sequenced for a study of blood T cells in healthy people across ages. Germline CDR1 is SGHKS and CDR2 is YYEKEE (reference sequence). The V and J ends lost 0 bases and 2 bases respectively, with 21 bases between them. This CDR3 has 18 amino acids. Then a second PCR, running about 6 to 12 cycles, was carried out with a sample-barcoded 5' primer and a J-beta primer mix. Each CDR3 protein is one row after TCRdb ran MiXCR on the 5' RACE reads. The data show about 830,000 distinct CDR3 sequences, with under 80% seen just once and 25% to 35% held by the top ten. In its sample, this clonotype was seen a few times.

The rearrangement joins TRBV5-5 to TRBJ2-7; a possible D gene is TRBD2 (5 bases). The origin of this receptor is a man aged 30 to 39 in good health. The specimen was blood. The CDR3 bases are TGTGCCAGCAGCTTGGGTTACAGTGTTGCGAGGGATCCCTACGAGCAGTACTTC. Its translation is CASSLGYSVARDPYEQYF.